This is a list of T cell receptor beta chains from one sample in a study of T cell clonotyping in hematopoietic cell transplantation. TCRdb's copy holds only in-frame clones and misses some; the assay was immunoSEQ multiplex PCR. The sample yields 5,000 to 5,500 clones, 26% seen once. The sample consisted of peripheral blood mononuclear cells, taken 180 days after allogeneic stem cell transplant. These receptors all stem from a male patient aged 40-55 years who had an allogeneic stem cell transplant from an unrelated donor, so the T cells may come from the graft donor. Some clones in this sample may be carry-over from other donors' samples. The CDR3 runs from the conserved cysteine through the conserved F or W. Each record gives: V gene, clone size, J gene, D gene, CDR3 protein, CDR3 DNA. A D gene is named only where the DNA matches it firmly. Expanded clones get a size class; other rows say once, few or many, or leave the size out.

V gene: TRBV29-1
clone size: NA
J gene: TRBJ1-1
D gene: NA
CDR3 protein: CSGEQGMAEAFF
CDR3 DNA: TGCAGCGGGGAACAGGGTATGGCTGAAGCTTTCTTT

V gene: TRBV14
clone size: few
J gene: TRBJ2-5
D gene: NA
CDR3 protein: CASSQVPGTWAQYF
CDR3 DNA: TGTGCCAGCAGCCAAGTCCCGGGAACCTGGGCCCAGTACTTC

V gene: TRBV9
clone size: few
J gene: TRBJ1-2
D gene: NA
CDR3 protein: CASSVTENYGYTF
CDR3 DNA: TGTGCCAGCAGCGTTACAGAAAACTATGGCTACACCTTC

V gene: TRBV25-1
clone size: few
J gene: TRBJ1-5
D gene: NA
CDR3 protein: CASSEVGSQPQHF
CDR3 DNA: TGTGCCAGCAGTGAGGTTGGGAGTCAGCCCCAGCATTTT

V gene: TRBV27
clone size: few
J gene: TRBJ2-7
D gene: TRBD1
CDR3 protein: CASSSPGQGAYEQYF
CDR3 DNA: TGTGCCAGCAGTTCACCGGGACAGGGGGCTTACGAGCAGTACTTC

V gene: TRBV6-5
clone size: NA
J gene: TRBJ1-2
D gene: NA
CDR3 protein: CASSSVGPTYGYTF
CDR3 DNA: TGTGCCAGCAGTTCCGTGGGACCGACTTATGGCTACACCTTC

V gene: TRBV6-4
clone size: NA
J gene: TRBJ2-1
D gene: TRBD2
CDR3 protein: CASSDGDSGSLFF
CDR3 DNA: TGTGCCAGCAGTGACGGTGATAGCGGGAGTCTGTTCTTC

V gene: TRBV5-8
clone size: few
J gene: TRBJ1-5
D gene: NA
CDR3 protein: CASSLEPGQPQHF
CDR3 DNA: TGTGCCAGCAGCTTGGAACCGGGGCAGCCCCAGCATTTT

V gene: TRBV5-6
clone size: once
J gene: TRBJ2-7
D gene: NA
CDR3 protein: CASSLAGGRGPEQYF
CDR3 DNA: TGTGCCAGCAGCTTGGCCGGGGGAAGGGGGCCCGAGCAGTACTTC

V gene: TRBV4-1
clone size: NA
J gene: TRBJ1-6
D gene: NA
CDR3 protein: CASSQGQGFSSPLHF
CDR3 DNA: TGCGCCAGCAGCCAGGGGCAGGGGTTTAGTTCACCCCTCCACTTT

V gene: TRBV5-6
clone size: NA
J gene: TRBJ2-1
D gene: TRBD2
CDR3 protein: CASSAISGLSYNEQFF
CDR3 DNA: TGTGCCAGCAGCGCTATTAGCGGGCTCTCCTACAATGAGCAGTTCTTC

V gene: TRBV29-1
clone size: NA
J gene: TRBJ2-7
D gene: TRBD2
CDR3 protein: CSVVPLAGGEQYF
CDR3 DNA: TGCAGCGTTGTACCTCTAGCGGGAGGCGAGCAGTACTTC

V gene: TRBV7-2
clone size: NA
J gene: TRBJ2-6
D gene: NA
CDR3 protein: CASSLYPGANVLTF
CDR3 DNA: TGTGCCAGCAGCTTGTATCCTGGGGCCAACGTCCTGACTTTC

V gene: TRBV20-1
clone size: NA
J gene: TRBJ2-1
D gene: NA
CDR3 protein: CSASPHEQFF
CDR3 DNA: TGCAGTGCTAGCCCCCATGAGCAGTTCTTC

V gene: TRBV29-1
clone size: NA
J gene: TRBJ2-7
D gene: TRBD2
CDR3 protein: CSVEERGAPYEQYF
CDR3 DNA: TGCAGCGTTGAAGAGCGGGGGGCTCCCTACGAGCAGTACTTC

V gene: TRBV29-1
clone size: NA
J gene: TRBJ2-1
D gene: NA
CDR3 protein: CSVDSSYNEQFF
CDR3 DNA: TGCAGCGTCGACAGCTCCTACAATGAGCAGTTCTTC

V gene: TRBV30
clone size: NA
J gene: TRBJ1-3
D gene: TRBD1
CDR3 protein: CAWSVEGGFGNTIYF
CDR3 DNA: TGTGCCTGGAGTGTAGAAGGGGGCTTTGGAAACACCATATATTTT

V gene: TRBV29-1
clone size: few
J gene: TRBJ2-7
D gene: NA
CDR3 protein: CSVPSSSYEQYF
CDR3 DNA: TGCAGCGTCCCGTCCAGCTCCTACGAGCAGTACTTC

V gene: TRBV5-1
clone size: NA
J gene: TRBJ1-2
D gene: NA
CDR3 protein: CASSDLGVGYTF
CDR3 DNA: TGCGCCAGCAGCGACCTGGGGGTTGGCTACACCTTC

V gene: TRBV6-5
clone size: NA
J gene: TRBJ2-7
D gene: NA
CDR3 protein: CATARGYEQYF
CDR3 DNA: TGTGCCACCGCCAGGGGTTACGAGCAGTACTTC

V gene: TRBV6-6
clone size: few
J gene: TRBJ1-2
D gene: TRBD1
CDR3 protein: CASSYSGDRQNYGYTF
CDR3 DNA: TGTGCCAGCAGTTACTCCGGGGACAGGCAAAACTATGGCTACACCTTC

V gene: TRBV30
clone size: few
J gene: TRBJ2-3
D gene: NA
CDR3 protein: CAVGARSTDTQYF
CDR3 DNA: TGTGCCGTGGGAGCGCGGAGCACAGATACGCAGTATTTT

V gene: TRBV27
clone size: few
J gene: TRBJ1-3
D gene: NA
CDR3 protein: CASSFQGTSGNTIYF
CDR3 DNA: TGTGCCAGCAGTTTTCAGGGGACCTCTGGAAACACCATATATTTT

V gene: TRBV5-1
clone size: few
J gene: TRBJ1-2
D gene: NA
CDR3 protein: CASSLGGRSYGYTF
CDR3 DNA: TGCGCCAGCAGCTTGGGGGGGCGCAGCTATGGCTACACCTTC

V gene: TRBV30
clone size: NA
J gene: TRBJ1-1
D gene: NA
CDR3 protein: CAWSSGRTEAFF
CDR3 DNA: TGTGCCTGGAGTTCAGGGAGAACTGAAGCTTTCTTT

V gene: TRBV4-1
clone size: NA
J gene: TRBJ2-7
D gene: TRBD1
CDR3 protein: CASSQEGTGRYEQYF
CDR3 DNA: TGCGCCAGCAGCCAAGAAGGGACAGGGAGGTACGAGCAGTACTTC

V gene: TRBV5-6
clone size: medium-sized
J gene: TRBJ2-7
D gene: NA
CDR3 protein: CASSLSSYEQYF
CDR3 DNA: TGTGCCAGCAGCCTCAGCTCCTACGAGCAGTACTTC

V gene: TRBV25-1
clone size: few
J gene: TRBJ1-4
D gene: NA
CDR3 protein: CASEGPGKLFF
CDR3 DNA: TGTGCCAGCGAGGGACCTGGAAAACTGTTTTTT

V gene: TRBV9
clone size: few
J gene: TRBJ2-7
D gene: NA
CDR3 protein: CASSVEATSLREQYF
CDR3 DNA: TGTGCCAGCAGCGTAGAGGCGACGTCCCTACGAGAGCAGTACTTC

V gene: TRBV25-1
clone size: NA
J gene: TRBJ2-7
D gene: NA
CDR3 protein: CASSQGIGYEQYF
CDR3 DNA: TGTGCCAGTTCACAGGGTATAGGCTACGAGCAGTACTTC

V gene: TRBV4-1
clone size: NA
J gene: TRBJ2-7
D gene: TRBD1
CDR3 protein: CASSHKDRDSYEQYF
CDR3 DNA: TGCGCCAGCAGCCATAAGGACAGGGACTCCTACGAGCAGTACTTC

V gene: TRBV30
clone size: NA
J gene: TRBJ1-5
D gene: TRBD1
CDR3 protein: CAWSTRTGGNQPQHF
CDR3 DNA: TGTGCCTGGAGCACGAGGACAGGGGGCAATCAGCCCCAGCATTTT

V gene: TRBV7-9
clone size: few
J gene: TRBJ2-6
D gene: TRBD1
CDR3 protein: CASSLAGTGESGANVLTF
CDR3 DNA: TGTGCCAGCAGCTTAGCCGGGACAGGTGAATCCGGGGCCAACGTCCTGACTTTC

V gene: TRBV6-5
clone size: few
J gene: TRBJ1-2
D gene: NA
CDR3 protein: CASSYSGYSGYTF
CDR3 DNA: TGTGCCAGCAGTTACTCGGGCTATAGTGGCTACACCTTC

V gene: TRBV10-3
clone size: medium-sized
J gene: TRBJ1-2
D gene: NA
CDR3 protein: CAGLPFDGYTF
CDR3 DNA: TGTGCCGGCCTTCCCTTCGATGGCTACACCTTC

V gene: TRBV30
clone size: few
J gene: TRBJ2-7
D gene: TRBD2
CDR3 protein: CAGTSATYEQYF
CDR3 DNA: TGTGCCGGGACTAGCGCAACCTACGAGCAGTACTTC

V gene: TRBV6-5
clone size: few
J gene: TRBJ1-2
D gene: NA
CDR3 protein: CASSYTPGFWTF
CDR3 DNA: TGTGCCAGCAGTTACACCCCGGGGTTCTGGACCTTC

V gene: TRBV5-6
clone size: few
J gene: TRBJ1-2
D gene: NA
CDR3 protein: CASSSLDGGDYGYTF
CDR3 DNA: TGTGCCAGCAGCTCATTGGATGGGGGCGACTATGGCTACACCTTC

V gene: TRBV7-2
clone size: NA
J gene: TRBJ2-7
D gene: NA
CDR3 protein: CASSTRRPTYEQYF
CDR3 DNA: TGTGCCAGCAGCACGCGCAGGCCAACCTACGAGCAGTACTTC

V gene: TRBV30
clone size: NA
J gene: TRBJ1-1
D gene: TRBD1
CDR3 protein: CAWSGDRGYTEAFF
CDR3 DNA: TGTGCCTGGAGTGGGGACAGGGGGTACACTGAAGCTTTCTTT

V gene: TRBV5-6
clone size: few
J gene: TRBJ1-1
D gene: NA
CDR3 protein: CASSLVPGKGAFF
CDR3 DNA: TGTGCCAGCAGCTTGGTTCCCGGGAAAGGAGCTTTCTTT

V gene: TRBV30
clone size: NA
J gene: TRBJ1-1
D gene: NA
CDR3 protein: CAWTRTEVGTEAFF
CDR3 DNA: TGTGCCTGGACTCGGACCGAGGTGGGAACTGAAGCTTTCTTT

V gene: TRBV6-5
clone size: NA
J gene: TRBJ1-1
D gene: TRBD1
CDR3 protein: CASTGDRGSNTEAFF
CDR3 DNA: TGTGCCAGCACCGGGGACAGGGGCTCGAACACTGAAGCTTTCTTT

V gene: TRBV28
clone size: few
J gene: TRBJ1-2
D gene: TRBD1
CDR3 protein: CASSSGGLGGGYTF
CDR3 DNA: TGTGCCAGCAGTTCAGGGGGTTTGGGTGGTGGCTACACCTTC

V gene: TRBV25-1
clone size: NA
J gene: TRBJ2-1
D gene: TRBD1
CDR3 protein: CASSEYDRVEQFF
CDR3 DNA: TGTGCCAGCAGTGAATATGACAGGGTTGAGCAGTTCTTC

V gene: TRBV29-1
clone size: few
J gene: TRBJ1-2
D gene: NA
CDR3 protein: CSVGQRNYGYTF
CDR3 DNA: TGCAGCGTTGGACAGCGTAACTATGGCTACACCTTC

V gene: TRBV10-3
clone size: few
J gene: TRBJ1-2
D gene: NA
CDR3 protein: CAISQTHDYGYTF
CDR3 DNA: TGTGCCATCTCACAGACACATGACTATGGCTACACCTTC

V gene: TRBV30
clone size: few
J gene: TRBJ2-7
D gene: NA
CDR3 protein: CAWSRRGPGEQYF
CDR3 DNA: TGTGCCTGGAGTCGGCGGGGTCCTGGCGAGCAGTACTTC

V gene: TRBV29-1
clone size: few
J gene: TRBJ1-2
D gene: NA
CDR3 protein: CSVVSGNGYTF
CDR3 DNA: TGCAGCGTTGTGTCAGGGAATGGCTACACCTTC

V gene: TRBV11-2
clone size: NA
J gene: TRBJ1-6
D gene: NA
CDR3 protein: CASSLGQGSLSSPLHF
CDR3 DNA: TGTGCCAGCAGCTTGGGGCAAGGGAGTCTAAGTTCACCCCTCCACTTT

V gene: TRBV6-5
clone size: NA
J gene: TRBJ2-7
D gene: NA
CDR3 protein: CASSSPYEQYF
CDR3 DNA: TGTGCCAGCAGCTCCCCCTACGAGCAGTACTTC

V gene: TRBV30
clone size: NA
J gene: TRBJ2-3
D gene: NA
CDR3 protein: CAWSVLASTDTQYF
CDR3 DNA: TGTGCCTGGAGTGTACTAGCTAGCACAGATACGCAGTATTTT

V gene: TRBV10-3
clone size: NA
J gene: TRBJ1-2
D gene: TRBD1
CDR3 protein: CAISEGTGQGGYTF
CDR3 DNA: TGTGCCATCAGTGAGGGGACAGGGCAGGGTGGCTACACCTTC

V gene: TRBV29-1
clone size: NA
J gene: TRBJ2-7
D gene: TRBD1
CDR3 protein: CSVGKGTGGLEQYF
CDR3 DNA: TGCAGCGTCGGGAAAGGGACAGGGGGCCTCGAGCAGTACTTC